The 6 T cell receptor beta chains below all came from one sample that was sequenced in a study of T cells in localized non-small cell lung cancer. This table comes from immunoSEQ multiplex PCR, and its TCRdb copy is limited to in-frame clones, with some not included. The sample has roughly 48,000 clones, 60% to 80% seen once; the top ten hold less than 20%. The material was peripheral blood, obtained before any cancer treatment. These receptors came from a man aged 35-75 years with stage I squamous cell lung carcinoma.

V is TRBV18 and J is TRBJ2-5; 9 positions match TRBD1. The CDR3 extends over 16 amino acids. The germline gives CDR1 KGHSH, CDR2 LQKENI. J lost 5 bases, V lost 1 base, and 8 bases had no gene match. The CDR3 is CASSPQPGTGLETQYF. The CDR3 DNA reads TGTGCCAGCTCACCACAACCCGGGACAGGGTTGGAGACCCAGTACTTC. The full variable domain, its missing parts supplied by reference TRBV18 and TRBJ2-5, is NAGVMQNPRHLVRRRGQEARLRCSPMKGHSHVYWYRQLPEEGLKFMVYLQKENIIDESGMPKERFSAEFPKEGPSILRIQQVVRGDSAAYFCASSPQPGTGLETQYFGPGTRLLVL.

The rearrangement uses TRBV10-3 and TRBJ2-3; 12 bases are a match to TRBD2. There are 14 residues in the CDR3. The trim removed 7 bases at V and 4 bases at J, leaving 3 bases unmatched. Germline V gives CDR1 ENHRY, CDR2 SYGVKD. The DNA for the CDR3 is TGTGCCATCAAGACTAGCGGGGGTGCAGATACGCAGTATTTT. Amino acids: CAIKTSGGADTQYF.

In nucleotides, the CDR3 is TGTGCCAGCTCCCTGGGACAGGGGAGAGAGACCCAGTACTTC. Its translation is CASSLGQGRETQYF. This chain connects TRBV18 to TRBJ2-5, with 10 nucleotides matching TRBD1. The CDR3 sequence is 14 residues long. After removal of 6 bases from V and 4 bases from J, the junction contained 5 bases not matched to a gene. Per germline, CDR1 KGHSH and CDR2 LQKENI.

This chain uses TRBV11-1 with TRBJ1-1, with TRBD1 as a possible D gene (5 bases). Germline CDR1 reads SGHAT; CDR2 reads FQDESV (reference sequence). The length of the CDR3 is 14 residues. The V gene lost 5 bases and the J gene lost 10 bases, with 20 bases spanning the gap. The CDR3 coding sequence is TGTGCCAGCAGCCGTACCGACAGATCCGTCGGAGCTTTCTTT. Translated: CASSRTDRSVGAFF.

The table lists this clone with a few counts. The chain combines TRBV28 with TRBJ1-4; TRBD1 aligns across 7 bases. V was pared by 5 bases and J by 8 bases, with 8 bases of the junction left unmatched. The V gene's germline CDR1 is MDHEN and CDR2 SYDVKM. The CDR3 sequence is 14 residues long. CDR3 region: CASSKGQMREKLFF. In DNA, the CDR3 is TGTGCCAGCAGTAAGGGACAGATGAGAGAAAAACTGTTTTTT.

This clone came up a few times. CDR3 DNA: TGTGCCAGCAGCCCCTCGGAGAACACTGAAGCTTTCTTT. It codes for CASSPSENTEAFF. V gene TRBV13 combines with J gene TRBJ1-1; no clear D. Germline V lookup: CDR1 PRHDT, CDR2 FYEKMQ (reference sequence). The CDR3 totals 13 residues. V gave up 5 bases and J gave up 1 base, with 8 bases separating them. The whole variable domain, filled in from reference TRBV13 and TRBJ1-1, reads AAGVIQSPRHLIKEKRETATLKCYPIPRHDTVYWYQQGPGQDPQFLISFYEKMQSDKGSIPDRFSAQQFSDYHSELNMSSLELGDSALYFCASSPSENTEAFFGQGTRLTVV.